The present entry profiles one T cell receptor (beta chain) with its context. What it binds is not known. V lost 3 bases and J lost 2, with 13 bases in between. The germline V gene has CDR1 SGHTA and CDR2 FQGNSA. This CDR3 is built from 16 residues. This record belongs to a study of shared clonotypes between healthy human individuals. About the study: Researchers assigned three CD4 naive, three CD4 memory, two CD8 naive and one CD8 memory plate to each donor.

In the authors' methods: ImmunoSEQ junction-only sequences lacked quality scores, so their filtering differed. Libraries were prepared by immunoSEQ multiplex PCR; TCRdb keeps only in-frame clonotypes and omits some of them. V and J calls and clone size come straight from that table; D and trimming were deduced from the DNA. The table lists about 1.5 million clones, 95% to 99% of them singletons. Study-level points and caveats: Naive subsets generally had larger estimated richness than memory subsets.

The rearrangement uses TRBV7-2 and TRBJ2-2; D ambiguous. The sample taken for sequencing was naive CD4+ T cells sorted from blood. Sample subset: CD45RA+ positively selected. The sequence came from a man aged 25 to 40 in good health. The CDR3 DNA reads as TGTGCCAGCAGCTTTAGCCGGGTCTCTAACACCGGGGAGCTGTTTTTT. Residues: CASSFSRVSNTGELFF.